One sample yielded the 18 T cell receptor beta chains listed below, sequenced in a study of patients and donors after allogeneic stem cell transplantation. TCRdb processed the RT-PCR reads anew with MiXCR; each CDR3 protein has one entry. This sample carries about 200,000 distinct CDR3 sequences, 41% of them seen once, and the ten largest clones take around 35%. Sequenced: blood, either unsorted or a sorted T cell fraction (not recorded which). The receptor set was obtained from a human donor who was either an allogeneic HSCT recipient or a stem cell or donor lymphocyte infusion donor (not recorded which). It is not recorded whose cells these are; they may come from a transplant donor.

This clonotype came up a few times. V is TRBV30 and J is TRBJ1-1; D not resolved. This CDR3 has 14 residues. Trimming pared 0 bases from V and 1 base from J, leaving 9 bases between. Germline V gene lookup returns CDR1 GTSNPN and CDR2 SVGIG (reference sequence). The DNA of the CDR3 is TGTGCCTGGAGTGTATTCTCCGGGAACACTGAAGCTTTCTTT. Translation: CAWSVFSGNTEAFF.

This chain links TRBV7-2 with TRBJ1-6; 10 bases line up with TRBD1. The CDR3 runs 18 residues. The germline V gene encodes CDR1 SGHTA and CDR2 FQGNSA. The J segment lost 9 bases and the V segment lost 1 base, leaving 12 bases of the junction unmatched. In DNA form, the CDR3 reads TGTGCCAGCAGCTTAGAAGTTCGGGACAGGGGATGGGGTTCACCCCTCCACTTT. Its protein is CASSLEVRDRGWGSPLHF. The full variable domain, rest sourced from reference TRBV7-2 and TRBJ1-6, is GAGVSQSPSNKVTEKGKDVELRCDPISGHTALYWYRQSLGQGLEFLIYFQGNSAPDKSGLPSDRFSAERTGGSVSTLTIQRTQQEDSAVYLCASSLEVRDRGWGSPLHFGNGTRLTVT.

The V and J genes are TRBV2 and TRBJ1-5; D might be TRBD1 (6 bases). The V gene's germline CDR1 is SNHLY and CDR2 FYNNEI. The CDR3 spans 14 residues. V was pared by 4 bases and J by 6 bases, with 13 bases between. As DNA, the CDR3 is TGTGCCAGCAGTGTACAGGGTTTGGGTCAGCCCCAGCATTTT. Residues: CASSVQGLGQPQHF.

This chain connects TRBV20-1 to TRBJ2-7; TRBD2 matches 9 bases. The V segment lost 4 bases and the J segment 8 bases; nucleotides outside the gene matches: 15. The CDR3 has 15 residues. The V gene's germline CDR1 is DFQATT and CDR2 SNEGSKA (reference sequence). Here the CDR3 reads CSATRGSGSLIKQYF. The CDR3, as DNA: TGCAGTGCTACCCGCGGTAGCGGGAGTTTGATCAAGCAGTACTTC.

The rearrangement uses TRBV30 and TRBJ1-2, with 8 bases fitting TRBD1. Trimming removed 5 bases from V and 5 bases from J; junction bases left unmatched: 13. Germline CDR1 reads GTSNPN; CDR2 reads SVGIG (reference sequence). The CDR3 sequence is 15 residues long. This CDR3 is CAWFFYGTGAYGYTF. The CDR3 nucleotides are TGTGCCTGGTTTTTCTACGGGACAGGTGCTTATGGCTACACCTTC.

V and J are TRBV5-1 and TRBJ2-1; 8 nucleotides align to TRBD2. This CDR3 spans 16 amino acids. V lost 0 bases to trimming and J lost 9 bases; unmatched junction nucleotides: 11. Looked up from germline, CDR1 is SGHRS and CDR2 is YFSETQ. This chain's CDR3 is CASSLVPSAGDVEQFF. The CDR3 DNA reads as TGCGCCAGCAGCTTGGTCCCTTCAGCGGGAGACGTTGAGCAGTTCTTC.

V and J are TRBV27 and TRBJ1-5; a weak D match, TRBD1 (6 bases). Germline V gene lookup returns CDR1 MNHEY and CDR2 SMNVEV (reference sequence). The CDR3 spans 13 residues. V lost 4 bases and J lost 8, with 12 bases in between. The CDR3 bases are TGTGCCAGCAGTTCCACCTCAGGGGAGCCCCAGCATTTT. As protein: CASSSTSGEPQHF.

This clonotype has only a few counts. This CDR3 is CASSDSQRGAKNIQYF. As DNA, the CDR3 is TGTGCCAGCAGTGACAGCCAACGGGGCGCCAAAAACATTCAGTACTTC. The chain couples TRBV12-3 or TRBV12-4 to TRBJ2-4, with D possibly being TRBD1 or TRBD2 (5 bases each). This CDR3 has 16 residues. Trimming removed 5 bases at V and 1 base at J, with 15 bases between.

V usage is TRBV6-6 and J usage is TRBJ1-1; 7 bases map to TRBD1. Germline CDR1 and CDR2: MNHNY and SVGAGI (reference sequence). The CDR3 consists of 13 residues. Losses at the gene ends were 10 bases for V and 5 bases for J; bases not matched to a gene: 10. The CDR3 nucleotides are TGTGCCAACCGAGACAGGGAGGCGACTGAAGCTTTCTTT. Its translation: CANRDREATEAFF.

Points on this clonotype: Its ends do not fully match the called genes, so a read error is possible. The CDR3 DNA follows: TGTGCCAGCAGCCTTCTAGCTGGCACTGAAGCTTTCTTT. It yields the protein CASSLLAGTEAFF. The chain uses TRBV5-1 and TRBJ1-1; no firm D call. The CDR3 is 13 amino acids. Looked up from germline, CDR1 is SGHRS and CDR2 is YFSETQ.

The chain uses TRBV11-2 and TRBJ2-1; the match to TRBD2 covers 13 bases. Germline V gene lookup returns CDR1 SGHAT and CDR2 FQNNGV. V gave up 11 bases and J gave up 14 bases; unmatched junction bases: 12. This CDR3 region has 13 residues. The CDR3 region has the DNA TGTGCCCACCGGACTAGCGGGAGAGTGGCAGAGTTCTTC. It is translated as CAHRTSGRVAEFF. Full variable domain (remainder filled in from reference TRBV11-2 and TRBJ2-1): EAGVAQSPRYKIIEKRQSVAFWCNPISGHATLYWYQQILGQGPKLLIQFQNNGVVDDSQLPKDRFSAERLKGVDSTLKIQPAKLEDSAVYLCAHRTSGRVAEFFGPGTRLTVL.

The chain carries TRBV27 and TRBJ2-4; perhaps TRBD2 as D (6 bases). Germline V gives CDR1 MNHEY, CDR2 SMNVEV (reference sequence). The germline V and J ends were trimmed by 4 bases and 10 bases, with 11 bases remaining between them. The CDR3 loop spans 12 amino acids. The CDR3 DNA is TGTGCCAGCAGTTCCGACAGCGGGATTCAGTACTTC. Translation: CASSSDSGIQYF.

This clonotype has just a few counts. This chain links TRBV13 with TRBJ1-1, with D possibly TRBD1 on 5 matching bases. Germline V gives CDR1 PRHDT, CDR2 FYEKMQ (reference sequence). The CDR3 runs 15 residues. The V gene lost 4 bases and the J gene lost 0 bases, with 12 bases spanning the gap. The CDR3 DNA reads TGTGCCAGCAGCTCGGTTGGGGGGATGAACACTGAAGCTTTCTTT. Its protein is CASSSVGGMNTEAFF.

V gene TRBV7-8 combines with J gene TRBJ1-5; D ambiguous. The CDR3 loop spans 12 amino acids. Trimming cost V 4 bases and J 3 bases, with 4 bases left between them. CDR1 and CDR2 (germline): SGHVS, FQNEAQ. The CDR3 sequence: CASSWSNQPQHF. DNA for the CDR3: TGTGCCAGCAGCTGGTCCAATCAGCCCCAGCATTTT.

This clonotype was detected only a few times. The chain carries TRBV30 and TRBJ1-2; D is uncertain. CDR3 length equals 12 residues. V dropped 4 bases and J dropped 3 bases, with 9 bases sitting between them. Germline V lookup: CDR1 GTSNPN, CDR2 SVGIG (reference sequence). The CDR3: CAWTPLDYGYTF. For the CDR3, the DNA is TGTGCCTGGACACCCCTCGACTATGGCTACACCTTC. The complete variable domain, with remaining parts taken from reference TRBV30 and TRBJ1-2, reads SQTIHQWPATLVQPVGSPLSLECTVEGTSNPNLYWYRQAAGRGLQLLFYSVGIGQISSEVPQNLSASRPQDRQFILSSKKLLLSDSGFYLCAWTPLDYGYTFGSGTRLTVV.

The CDR3 DNA sequence: TGTGCCAGCAGTATTGGGCTAGCCTCCTACGAGCAGTACTTC. It specifies CASSIGLASYEQYF. V gene TRBV27 combines with J gene TRBJ2-7; a possible D gene is TRBD2 (5 bases). Per germline, CDR1 MNHEY and CDR2 SMNVEV (reference sequence). V lost 5 bases and J 0 bases, leaving 11 bases between the germline ends. This CDR3 spans 14 amino acids.

V and J are TRBV12-3 or TRBV12-4 and TRBJ2-2; D remains ambiguous. The CDR3 spans 13 residues. The V gene lost 6 bases and the J gene lost 5 bases, with 10 bases spanning the gap. The CDR3 DNA sequence: TGTGCCAGCAGCTCGGCCTTTACCGGGGAGCTGTTTTTT. Its protein product is CASSSAFTGELFF.

This clonotype was counted only a few times. The rearrangement joins TRBV5-1 to TRBJ1-2; D is uncertain. Trimming cost V 4 bases and J 6 bases, with 10 bases left between them. Per germline, CDR1 SGHRS and CDR2 YFSETQ. There are 12 residues in the CDR3. The CDR3 region has the DNA TGCGCCAGCAGCCCCGGGGAGGATGGCTACACCTTC. It translates to CASSPGEDGYTF. The variable domain in full, with the rest retrieved from reference TRBV5-1 and TRBJ1-2, is KAGVTQTPRYLIKTRGQQVTLSCSPISGHRSVSWYQQTPGQGLQFLFEYFSETQRNKGNFPGRFSGRQFSNSRSEMNVSTLELGDSALYLCASSPGEDGYTFGSGTRLTVV.